This T cell receptor beta chain was profiled in a study of blood T cell repertoires in COVID-19. Turning to the study itself: Italy, Spain and the United States were the sources of the convalescent and acute COVID-19 samples.

V dropped 5 bases and J dropped 5; count of bases not matched to a gene: 7. This CDR3 contains 14 residues. Germline CDR1 and CDR2: LNHDA and SQIVND (reference sequence). Methods used by the authors: How many nucleated cells were present was estimated from reference gene primer amplification. Sequencing used immunoSEQ multiplex PCR; TCRdb keeps in-frame clones, though not all of them. The V and J calls and the clone size are those of that table, but D and trimming were determined from the DNA. Of more than 110,000 clones in the sample, about 80% are singletons; the top ten hold roughly 6.5%. This clonotype was sampled from a human donor in a cohort sampled during active COVID-19. Sample: peripheral blood. This chain links TRBV19 with TRBJ2-7; TRBD1 matches at 9 bases. The chain's CDR3 is CASSLQGAVDEQYF. CDR3 sequence (DNA): TGTGCCAGTAGTTTACAGGGGGCAGTGGACGAGCAGTACTTC.